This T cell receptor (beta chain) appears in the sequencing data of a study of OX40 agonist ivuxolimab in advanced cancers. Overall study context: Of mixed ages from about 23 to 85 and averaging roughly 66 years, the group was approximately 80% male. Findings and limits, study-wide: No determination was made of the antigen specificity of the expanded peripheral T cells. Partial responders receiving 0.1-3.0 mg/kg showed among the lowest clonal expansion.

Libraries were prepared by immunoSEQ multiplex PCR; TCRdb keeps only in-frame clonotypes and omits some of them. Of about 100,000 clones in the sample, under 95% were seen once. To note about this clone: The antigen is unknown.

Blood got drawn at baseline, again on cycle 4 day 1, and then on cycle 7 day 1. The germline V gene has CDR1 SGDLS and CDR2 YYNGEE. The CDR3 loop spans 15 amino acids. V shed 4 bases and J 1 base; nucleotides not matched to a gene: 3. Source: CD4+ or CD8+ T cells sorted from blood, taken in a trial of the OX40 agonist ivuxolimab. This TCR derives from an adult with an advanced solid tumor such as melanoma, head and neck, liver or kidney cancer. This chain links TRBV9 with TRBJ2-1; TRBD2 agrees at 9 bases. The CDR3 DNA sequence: TGTGCCAGCAGCCTGGGACTAGCATCCTACAATGAGCAGTTCTTC. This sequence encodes CASSLGLASYNEQFF.